The 27 T cell receptor beta chains given below trace back to one sample, sequenced in a study of beta chain features in type 1 diabetes. Since all of the isolated RNA was reverse transcribed, expressed TCRB transcripts were what got sequenced. This table comes from immunoSEQ multiplex PCR, and its TCRdb copy is limited to in-frame clones, with some not included. This sample has under 150,000 clones, with around 51% found just once. What was sequenced was Tregs from blood. Every receptor here comes from a man between 18 and 35 years old in good health.

The chain joins TRBV2 to TRBJ2-5; 9 positions agree with TRBD1. This CDR3 is built from 14 residues. Germline values: CDR1 SNHLY, CDR2 FYNNEI. CDR3 protein: CASRDRASVETQYF. The CDR3 nucleotides are TGTGCTTCAAGGGACAGGGCCTCCGTAGAGACCCAGTACTTC.

This rearrangement joins TRBV9 to TRBJ1-6, with D perhaps matching TRBD1 (6 bases). The CDR3 runs 16 residues. The V gene's germline CDR1 is SGDLS and CDR2 YYNGEE. V was pared by 3 bases and J by 9 bases, with 19 bases between. This chain's CDR3 is CASSAKAITGSSPLHF. The CDR3 region has the DNA TGTGCCAGCAGCGCCAAGGCCATAACAGGGAGTTCACCCCTCCACTTT.

The CDR3 loop reads CASSQDSARAFYGYTF. CDR3 sequence (DNA): TGTGCCAGCAGCCAAGATTCGGCCAGGGCCTTCTATGGCTACACCTTC. This chain joins TRBV4-2 and TRBJ1-2, with D possibly being TRBD1 (5 bases). This CDR3 contains 16 residues. Per germline, CDR1 LGHNA and CDR2 YNFKEQ. Trimming took off 0 bases at V and 4 bases at J, with 15 bases between the two ends.

In this sample, this clone turned up a few times. The rearrangement uses TRBV7-2 and TRBJ2-1; 7 bases line up with TRBD2. CDR3 length equals 15 residues. J lost 2 bases, V lost 2 bases, and 3 bases had no gene match. CDR1 and CDR2 from the germline V gene are SGHTA and FQGNSA. As DNA, the CDR3 is TGTGCCAGCAGCTTACTAGCGGCAACCTACAATGAGCAGTTCTTC. The encoded protein is CASSLLAATYNEQFF.

V and J are TRBV7-2 and TRBJ1-2; D is possibly TRBD1 (5 bases). Germline values: CDR1 SGHTA, CDR2 FQGNSA. CDR3 length: 14 residues. Trimming pared 0 bases from V and 4 bases from J, leaving 9 bases between. The CDR3 reads CASSLAGAAYGYTF. CDR3 DNA: TGTGCCAGCAGCTTAGCAGGGGCGGCCTATGGCTACACCTTC. The full variable domain, in which reference TRBV7-2 and TRBJ1-2 provide the parts outside the CDR3, is GAGVSQSPSNKVTEKGKDVELRCDPISGHTALYWYRQSLGQGLEFLIYFQGNSAPDKSGLPSDRFSAERTGGSVSTLTIQRTQQEDSAVYLCASSLAGAAYGYTFGSGTRLTVV.

This clone occurred a few times. The J gene is TRBJ1-2, the V gene TRBV9, with a possible D match to TRBD1 (5 bases). Germline V gene data show CDR1 as SGDLS and CDR2 as YYNGEE. The CDR3 is made up of 12 amino acids. The V gene lost 3 bases and the J gene lost 6 bases, with 9 bases spanning the gap. For the CDR3, the DNA is TGTGCCAGCAGCGGCGACAGCCATGGCTACACCTTC. Encoded protein: CASSGDSHGYTF.

This clone was detected a few times. This chain links TRBV5-1 with TRBJ1-1; D ambiguous. The CDR3 spans 14 residues. Germline CDR1 reads SGHRS; CDR2 reads YFSETQ. The V gene lost 6 bases and the J gene lost 2 bases, with 14 bases spanning the gap. The CDR3 DNA sequence: TGCGCCAGCAATCCCCTCACAAAAAACACTGAAGCTTTCTTT. This gives the protein CASNPLTKNTEAFF.

This chain uses TRBV9 with TRBJ1-2, with 8 bases aligning to TRBD1. The CDR3 is made up of 14 amino acids. Germline loops: CDR1 SGDLS, CDR2 YYNGEE. With V trimmed by 4 bases and J by 8 bases, 10 bases remained unmatched. As DNA, the CDR3 is TGTGCCAGCAGCCCCGGGACAGGCCCTTACGGCTACACCTTC. Amino acids: CASSPGTGPYGYTF.

This chain connects TRBV7-3 to TRBJ2-3, with 11 bases lining up with TRBD1. Germline values: CDR1 SGHTA, CDR2 FQGTGA. There are 15 residues in the CDR3. V shed 5 bases and J 5 bases; nucleotides not matched to a gene: 6. CDR3 sequence: CASSGGTGGKDTQYF. The CDR3 region has the DNA TGTGCCAGCAGCGGTGGGACAGGGGGAAAAGATACGCAGTATTTT.

The J gene is TRBJ2-3, the V gene TRBV7-3, with TRBD1 identical over 7 bases. This CDR3 has 15 residues. CDR1 is SGHTA, CDR2 FQGTGA, per germline. The V and J ends lost 2 bases and 1 base, in that order; junction bases with no gene match: 3. CDR3 amino acids: CASSLYRGRTDTQYF. In DNA form, the CDR3 reads TGTGCCAGCAGCTTATACAGGGGACGCACAGATACGCAGTATTTT.

The chain carries TRBV29-1 and TRBJ2-3; TRBD2 matches 7 bases. This CDR3 has 13 amino acids. V was pared by 5 bases and J by 1 base, with 3 bases of the junction left unmatched. The germline V gene encodes CDR1 SQVTM and CDR2 ANQGSEA. The CDR3 protein is CSVKGLGTDTQYF. The CDR3 DNA reads TGCAGCGTTAAAGGACTAGGCACAGATACGCAGTATTTT.

This clone appeared a few times. This rearrangement joins TRBV5-1 to TRBJ2-7; D ambiguous. The CDR3 totals 13 residues. V was clipped by 0 bases and J by 4 bases, with 8 bases between them. Germline values: CDR1 SGHRS, CDR2 YFSETQ. DNA for the CDR3: TGCGCCAGCAGCTTGGTTCCGGGTTACGAGCAGTACTTC. Residues: CASSLVPGYEQYF. The full variable domain, in which reference TRBV5-1 and TRBJ2-7 provide the parts outside the CDR3, is KAGVTQTPRYLIKTRGQQVTLSCSPISGHRSVSWYQQTPGQGLQFLFEYFSETQRNKGNFPGRFSGRQFSNSRSEMNVSTLELGDSALYLCASSLVPGYEQYFGPGTRLTVT.

The rearrangement joins TRBV5-1 to TRBJ2-2, with D possibly being TRBD2 (5 bases). Germline lookup yields CDR1 SGHRS and CDR2 YFSETQ. V was shortened by 0 bases and J by 6 bases, with 9 bases between the two germline ends. CDR3 length: 14 amino acids. The DNA for the CDR3 is TGCGCCAGCAGCTTGGGTACTAGGGCCGGGGAGCTGTTTTTT. Protein: CASSLGTRAGELFF.

The DNA for the CDR3 is TGTGCCAGCAACTACTTCCTCACAGATACGCAGTATTTT. It encodes CASNYFLTDTQYF. This sequence joins TRBV5-6 and TRBJ2-3; D gene uncertain. The CDR3 is 13 amino acids. Germline lookup yields CDR1 SGHDT and CDR2 YYEEEE. The V end was cut by 6 bases, the J end by 2 bases, with 10 bases between.

This clone came up a few times. This chain uses TRBV28 with TRBJ2-5; 12 bases align to TRBD1. Looked up from germline, CDR1 is MDHEN and CDR2 is SYDVKM. The CDR3 runs to 16 residues. V was pared by 8 bases and J by 5 bases, with 12 bases of the junction left unmatched. The CDR3 DNA follows: TGTGCCAGCCGCAGCCCGGGACAGGGGGCTCTGGAGACCCAGTACTTC. This gives the protein CASRSPGQGALETQYF.

This clone was recorded a few times. The chain joins TRBV7-3 to TRBJ1-2; D is unclear. Per germline, CDR1 SGHTA and CDR2 FQGTGA. This CDR3 region has 14 residues. V lost 2 bases and J lost 4, with 11 bases in between. Here the CDR3 DNA reads TGTGCCAGCAGCTTATCCGGGAGCCTCTATGGCTACACCTTC. Its translation is CASSLSGSLYGYTF.

This clone appeared a few times. The genes are TRBV5-6 and TRBJ2-1; 10 bases fit TRBD1. CDR3 length: 15 amino acids. The J segment lost 8 bases and the V segment lost 1 base, leaving 6 bases of the junction unmatched. Germline loops: CDR1 SGHDT, CDR2 YYEEEE. The CDR3 region is CASSLPGQGSYEQFF. The CDR3 DNA is TGTGCCAGCAGCTTGCCGGGACAGGGGTCCTATGAGCAGTTCTTC.

This clone was counted only a few times. The rearrangement uses TRBV13 and TRBJ2-2, with 12 positions matching TRBD2. Trimming took 4 bases from V and 8 from J; bases not matched to a gene: 8. In germline, CDR1 is PRHDT, CDR2 FYEKMQ (reference sequence). The CDR3 length is 16 residues. The DNA for the CDR3 is TGTGCCAGCAGCTCCCCTAGCGGGAGGGCCAAGGGGGAGCTGTTTTTT. Translated: CASSSPSGRAKGELFF.

This clone has more than one count but fewer than ten. The chain recombines TRBV28 with TRBJ1-2; D is undetermined. The V end was cut by 7 bases, the J end by 2 bases, with 11 bases between. This CDR3 is 13 amino acids long. Germline loops: CDR1 MDHEN, CDR2 SYDVKM. CDR3 protein: CASNLRENYGYTF. CDR3 DNA sequence: TGTGCCAGCAACCTCCGGGAAAACTATGGCTACACCTTC.

The chain uses TRBV2 and TRBJ2-7; D uncertain. This CDR3 spans 14 amino acids. V dropped 4 bases and J dropped 1 base, with 11 bases sitting between them. CDR1 is SNHLY and CDR2 is FYNNEI in the germline V gene. As DNA, the CDR3 is TGTGCCAGCAGTGTGGGCAGCTTATCCTACGAGCAGTACTTC. Amino acid sequence: CASSVGSLSYEQYF.

There are a few counts of this clone. The chain uses TRBV7-2 and TRBJ2-1; possibly TRBD1 for D (6 bases). The CDR3 totals 13 residues. Trimming left V 1 base short and J 7 bases short, with 8 bases between. Germline CDR1 and CDR2: SGHTA and FQGNSA. As DNA, the CDR3 is TGTGCCAGCAGCTTAGGACAGGTAAATGAGCAGTTCTTC. Amino acid sequence: CASSLGQVNEQFF.

This clone was detected only a few times. CDR3 bases: TGTGCCAGTAGTAAGGAGCGATCGTTCTACAATGAGCAGTTCTTC. Its translation is CASSKERSFYNEQFF. The V and J genes are TRBV19 and TRBJ2-1; D remains ambiguous. This CDR3 comprises 15 residues. The germline V gene encodes CDR1 LNHDA and CDR2 SQIVND (reference sequence). With 4 bases removed from V and 3 bases from J, the gap between germline ends came to 13 bases.

This chain links TRBV30 with TRBJ1-4; TRBD1 is a possible D gene (6 bases). Germline CDR1 and CDR2: GTSNPN and SVGIG (reference sequence). The CDR3 sequence is 14 residues long. CDR3 DNA sequence: TGTGCGGCGAACCGGGGGGCTTATAATGAAAAACTGTTTTTT. It codes for CAANRGAYNEKLFF.

This clone has only a few counts. The genes are TRBV7-9 and TRBJ1-4; D gene ambiguous. Trimming stripped 5 bases from V and 5 bases from J, with 18 bases between. Germline V gene data show CDR1 as SEHNR and CDR2 as FQNEAQ (reference sequence). The CDR3 has 16 amino acids. In DNA, the CDR3 is TGTGCCAGCAGCCCCCGAGGTGTAGCATCGAATGAAAAACTGTTTTTT. It encodes CASSPRGVASNEKLFF.

This clone showed up just a few times. The J gene is TRBJ1-2, the V gene TRBV23-1, with 9 bases that match TRBD1. TRBV23-1 is flagged as an ORF with uncertain function. V lost 2 bases and J lost 6; bases outside the gene matches: 13. The CDR3 is 17 residues long. CDR3 DNA: TGCGCCAGCAGTCAAACCTTTTTGTCACAGGGGGCGGATGGCTACACCTTC. It encodes CASSQTFLSQGADGYTF.

The chain couples TRBV18 to TRBJ2-3; 7 nucleotides agree with TRBD2. V shed 3 bases and J 8 bases; nucleotides not matched to a gene: 14. CDR1 and CDR2 (germline): KGHSH, LQKENI. CDR3 size: 16 residues. The CDR3 is CASSPTSLPGSATQYF. The DNA for the CDR3 is TGTGCCAGCTCACCGACTAGCCTCCCTGGGTCAGCTACGCAGTATTTT.

This clone is a singleton in its sample. The chain recombines TRBV7-2 with TRBJ1-1; TRBD1 matches at 7 bases. CDR3 length: 15 amino acids. V lost 5 bases to trimming and J lost 0 bases; unmatched junction nucleotides: 6. Germline lookup yields CDR1 SGHTA and CDR2 FQGNSA. The CDR3 region has the DNA TGTGCCAGCAGCCTAACAGGGGTCCTGAACACTGAAGCTTTCTTT. Translation gives CASSLTGVLNTEAFF.